Listed here are 9 T cell receptor beta chains from one sample, sequenced in a study of Graves' ophthalmopathy and Graves' hyperthyroidism. RNA transcripts were the template, and TCR beta CDR3 regions were amplified from them. An opening RT-PCR round employed HTBI primers and preceded a second-round multiplex PCR. MiXCR, run by TCRdb on the multiplex PCR reads, gives a single entry per CDR3 protein. The sample contains tens of thousands of distinct CDR3 sequences, 45% to 60% of which appear only once. The sequenced material came from peripheral blood. These receptors were taken from an adult man with Graves' ophthalmopathy.

This clonotype was counted many times. The rearrangement uses TRBV5-8 and TRBJ2-1, with unresolved D. Germline values: CDR1 SGHTS, CDR2 YDEGEE. V was trimmed by 5 bases and J by 6 bases, leaving 15 bases between them. CDR3 length equals 14 residues. CDR3 protein: CASRQEVRANEQFF. The CDR3 DNA is TGTGCCAGCAGGCAAGAGGTTAGGGCCAATGAGCAGTTCTTC.

This clonotype was recorded many times. The chain joins TRBV3-1 to TRBJ2-1; D might be TRBD1 (7 bases). The CDR3 is 16 amino acids. Germline CDR1 reads LGHDT; CDR2 reads YNNKEL (reference sequence). V lost 0 bases and J lost 6, with 15 bases in between. The CDR3 coding sequence is TGTGCCAGCAGCCAAGAACAGGGGCCGGGGGCCAATGAGCAGTTCTTC. This gives the protein CASSQEQGPGANEQFF.

This clonotype was seen ten or more times. One end of the junction varies from germline; a read error may be responsible. The chain links TRBV7-7 to TRBJ2-5, with 11 bases lining up with TRBD2. In germline, CDR1 is SSHAT, CDR2 FNYEAQ (reference sequence). The CDR3 sequence is 16 residues long. This CDR3 reads CASSLVASGGPETQYF. Here the CDR3 DNA reads TGTGCTAGCAGCTTAGTGGCTAGCGGGGGGCCGGAGACCCAGTACTTC.

This clonotype was counted many times. In DNA, the CDR3 is TGTGCCAGCAGTGTTGGGGGTAGCGGGACACATGAGCAGTTCTTC. Amino acids: CASSVGGSGTHEQFF. The gene calls are TRBV9 and TRBJ2-1; 8 nucleotides match TRBD2. In germline, CDR1 is SGDLS, CDR2 YYNGEE. Germline trimming cut 5 bases from V and 8 bases from J; bases unmatched to any gene: 12. The CDR3 has 15 residues.

At least ten counts were recorded for this clonotype. A much larger clone differs from this one at a single base, so this may be a read error. The V gene is TRBV5-8, the J gene TRBJ2-1; TRBD1 matches at 8 bases. The CDR3 consists of 14 residues. CDR1 and CDR2 (germline): SGHTS, YDEGEE. V gave up 0 bases and J gave up 9 bases; unmatched junction bases: 5. In nucleotides, the CDR3 is TGTGCCAGCAGCTTGGACAGGGGGGTAGGTGAGCAGTTCTTC. As protein: CASSLDRGVGEQFF. Full variable domain (rest looked up from reference TRBV5-8 and TRBJ2-1): EAGVTQSPTHLIKTRGQQATLRCSPISGHTSVYWYQQALGLGLQFLLWYDEGEERNRGNFPPRFSGRQFPNYSSELNVNALELEDSALYLCASSLDRGVGEQFFGPGTRLTVL.

This sequence joins TRBV7-6 and TRBJ2-5; D not certain. V was clipped by 3 bases and J by 5 bases, with 13 bases between them. This CDR3 contains 14 residues. Germline V gene sequence: CDR1 SGHVS, CDR2 FNYEAQ. CDR3 nucleotides: TGTGCCAGCAGCTTGTCAGCCGGTGGGGAGACCCAGTACTTC. It codes for CASSLSAGGETQYF.

V gene TRBV9 combines with J gene TRBJ2-2; D gene uncertain. CDR1 and CDR2 (germline): SGDLS, YYNGEE. This CDR3 has 12 amino acids. Trimming cost V 6 bases and J 6 bases, with 9 bases left between them. CDR3 DNA: TGTGCCAGCAACAACATTCCCGGGGAGCTGTTTTTT. Residues: CASNNIPGELFF.

The genes are TRBV6-6 and TRBJ1-6; 7 bases match TRBD1. The length of the CDR3 is 11 residues. The germline V gene has CDR1 MNHNY and CDR2 SVGAGI (reference sequence). The V and J ends lost 2 bases and 14 bases, in that order; junction bases with no gene match: 0. The CDR3 spells CASSYGTALHF. CDR3 nucleotides: TGTGCCAGCAGTTACGGGACAGCCCTCCACTTT.

The chain recombines TRBV25-1 with TRBJ2-1; TRBD2 matches 8 bases. The CDR3 has 17 amino acids. Germline trimming cut 10 bases from V and 6 bases from J; bases unmatched to any gene: 20. Per the germline V gene, CDR1 is MGHDK and CDR2 is SYGVNS. The CDR3 DNA reads as TGTGCCAAATTCCCGTGGACGGGACTAGTGGCCCTCAATGAGCAGTTCTTC. Its translation is CAKFPWTGLVALNEQFF.